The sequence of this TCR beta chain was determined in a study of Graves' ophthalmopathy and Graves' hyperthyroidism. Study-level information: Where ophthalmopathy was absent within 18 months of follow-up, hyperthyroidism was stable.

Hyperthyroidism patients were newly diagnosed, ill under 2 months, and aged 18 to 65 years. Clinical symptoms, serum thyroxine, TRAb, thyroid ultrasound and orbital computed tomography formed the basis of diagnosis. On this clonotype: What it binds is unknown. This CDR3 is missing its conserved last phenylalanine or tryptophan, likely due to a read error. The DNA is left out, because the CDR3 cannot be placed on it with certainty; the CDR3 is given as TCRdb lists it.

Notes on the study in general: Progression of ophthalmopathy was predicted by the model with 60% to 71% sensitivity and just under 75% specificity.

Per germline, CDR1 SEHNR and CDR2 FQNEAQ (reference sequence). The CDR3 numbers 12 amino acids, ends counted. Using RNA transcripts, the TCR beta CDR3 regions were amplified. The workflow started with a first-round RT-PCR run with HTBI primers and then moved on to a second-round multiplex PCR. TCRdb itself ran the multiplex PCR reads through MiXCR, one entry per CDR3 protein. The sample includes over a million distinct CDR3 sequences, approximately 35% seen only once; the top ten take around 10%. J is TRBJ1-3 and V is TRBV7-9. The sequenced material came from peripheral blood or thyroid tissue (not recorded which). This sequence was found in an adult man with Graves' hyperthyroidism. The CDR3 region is CASSPRLAGART.